Below, 18 T cell receptor beta chains from the same sample are listed, as sequenced in a study of blood T cell repertoires in COVID-19. The data were produced by immunoSEQ multiplex PCR, yet TCRdb's version contains in-frame clones alone and is incomplete. The data contain about 400,000 clones, around 90% of them seen just once; the ten biggest clones take up over 2.5%. Sequenced sample: peripheral blood. Every receptor here comes from a human donor in a cohort sampled during active COVID-19.

The rearrangement joins TRBV7-9 to TRBJ1-2; a weak D match, TRBD1 (6 bases). The V end was cut by 2 bases, the J end by 8 bases, with 12 bases between. The length of the CDR3 is 13 residues. Per germline, CDR1 SEHNR and CDR2 FQNEAQ (reference sequence). CDR3: CASSLITGMGYTF. The CDR3 DNA sequence: TGTGCCAGCAGCTTAATCACAGGGATGGGCTACACCTTC.

The gene calls are TRBV24-1 and TRBJ2-3; D ambiguous. V dropped 5 bases and J dropped 0 bases, with 5 bases sitting between them. CDR3 length: 13 residues. CDR1 is KGHDR, CDR2 SFDVKD, per germline. CDR3 amino acids: CATSAISTDTQYF. As DNA, the CDR3 is TGTGCCACCAGTGCAATCAGCACAGATACGCAGTATTTT.

The CDR3 loop is CASSQRQKGGLNTEAFF. The CDR3, as DNA: TGTGCCAGCAGCCAAAGACAGAAGGGAGGCCTGAACACTGAAGCTTTCTTT. The chain carries TRBV4-2 and TRBJ1-1; perhaps TRBD1 as D (5 bases). The CDR3 spans 17 residues. V lost 2 bases and J lost 0, with 16 bases in between. Germline V gene sequence: CDR1 LGHNA, CDR2 YNFKEQ.

The chain couples TRBV5-1 to TRBJ2-7; 8 bases are shared with TRBD2. CDR1 is SGHRS and CDR2 is YFSETQ in the germline V gene. This CDR3 contains 15 residues. V trimming: 0 bases; J trimming: 4 bases; junction bases outside the gene matches: 6. CDR3 sequence (DNA): TGCGCCAGCAGCTTGGTAGGTGCTAGCGGGTACGAGCAGTACTTC. It specifies CASSLVGASGYEQYF.

The chain employs TRBV19 and TRBJ1-1; D call uncertain. With 8 bases removed from V and 0 bases from J, the gap between germline ends came to 10 bases. This CDR3 has 13 amino acids. CDR1 LNHDA and CDR2 SQIVND come from the germline V gene (reference sequence). CDR3 residues: CASSARMNTEAFF. The CDR3 DNA reads as TGTGCCAGTTCCGCCAGAATGAACACTGAAGCTTTCTTT. Full variable domain (rest looked up from reference TRBV19 and TRBJ1-1): DGGITQSPKYLFRKEGQNVTLSCEQNLNHDAMYWYRQDPGQGLRLIYYSQIVNDFQKGDIAEGYSVSREKKESFPLTVTSAQKNPTAFYLCASSARMNTEAFFGQGTRLTVV.

The chain recombines TRBV30 with TRBJ1-5; possibly TRBD1 for D (5 bases). The V end was cut by 0 bases, the J end by 6 bases, with 18 bases between. The CDR3 has 16 amino acids. Germline V lookup: CDR1 GTSNPN, CDR2 SVGIG (reference sequence). In DNA, the CDR3 is TGTGCCTGGAGTGTAGGTGGGCAGGGTGGGGCTCAGCCCCAGCATTTT. This gives the protein CAWSVGGQGGAQPQHF.

This chain's CDR3 is CASSIRQGGTIANTGELFF. The CDR3 DNA sequence: TGTGCCAGCAGCATCCGACAGGGGGGGACCATTGCGAACACCGGGGAGCTGTTTTTT. This chain links TRBV7-2 with TRBJ2-2; 9 bases line up with TRBD1. Germline V CDR1 and CDR2: SGHTA, FQGNSA. The J segment lost 0 bases and the V segment lost 5 bases, leaving 13 bases of the junction unmatched. The CDR3 consists of 19 residues.

To note about this clone: Its ends do not fully match the called genes, so a read error is possible. The rearrangement links TRBV18 to TRBJ2-7, with D unclear. This CDR3 is 14 amino acids long. CDR1 is KGHSH and CDR2 is LQKENI in the germline V gene. The chain's CDR3 is CASSPPSGSNEQYF. Here the CDR3 DNA reads TGTGCCAGCTCACCACCTTCAGGCTCCAACGAGCAGTACTTC.

The rearrangement links TRBV27 to TRBJ2-1; 10 nucleotides line up with TRBD2. CDR3 length: 16 residues. CDR1 and CDR2 from the germline V gene are MNHEY and SMNVEV (reference sequence). V shed 5 bases, J shed 4 bases, and the junction held 8 bases outside the gene matches. CDR3 residues: CASSPLAGGQYNEQFF. The CDR3 nucleotides read TGTGCCAGCAGTCCTTTAGCGGGAGGCCAATACAATGAGCAGTTCTTC.

V usage is TRBV19 and J usage is TRBJ2-3; D not resolved. The CDR3 is made up of 13 amino acids. Germline V gene sequence: CDR1 LNHDA, CDR2 SQIVND (reference sequence). V was cut by 9 bases and J by 2 bases, with 12 bases left in between. This chain's CDR3 is CASSGVATDTQYF. CDR3 sequence (DNA): TGTGCCAGCTCGGGTGTGGCCACAGATACGCAGTATTTT.

The gene calls are TRBV11-2 and TRBJ1-2; no clear D. The CDR3 is made up of 14 amino acids. V shed 0 bases and J shed 2 bases, with 7 bases lying between them. The germline V gene encodes CDR1 SGHAT and CDR2 FQNNGV. In nucleotides, the CDR3 is TGTGCCAGCAGCTTAGAGAGAGAGAACTATGGCTACACCTTC. Its translation is CASSLERENYGYTF. Complete variable domain (other parts from reference TRBV11-2 and TRBJ1-2): EAGVAQSPRYKIIEKRQSVAFWCNPISGHATLYWYQQILGQGPKLLIQFQNNGVVDDSQLPKDRFSAERLKGVDSTLKIQPAKLEDSAVYLCASSLERENYGYTFGSGTRLTVV.

The chain couples TRBV5-6 to TRBJ2-7, with 12 bases matching TRBD2. Germline values: CDR1 SGHDT, CDR2 YYEEEE. Unmatched junction bases numbered 17, after V lost 4 bases and J lost 6 bases. The CDR3 spans 18 residues. As DNA, the CDR3 is TGTGCCAGCAGCGCCCGACGACTAGCGGGAGTGGGCAATGGCGAGCAGTACTTC. This gives the protein CASSARRLAGVGNGEQYF.

The chain links TRBV30 to TRBJ1-5; 8 nucleotides align to TRBD1. The trim removed 5 bases at V and 6 bases at J, leaving 6 bases unmatched. Germline V gene lookup returns CDR1 GTSNPN and CDR2 SVGIG (reference sequence). CDR3 length: 13 residues. The CDR3 region has the DNA TGTGCCTGGGGGCCAGGGGGCTTTCAGCCCCAGCATTTT. This encodes CAWGPGGFQPQHF.

The chain employs TRBV7-8 and TRBJ2-6; D may be TRBD2 (6 bases). The germline V gene has CDR1 SGHVS and CDR2 FQNEAQ. V shed 5 bases and J shed 1 base, with 15 bases lying between them. This CDR3 has 17 amino acids. The CDR3 coding sequence is TGTGCCAGCAGCGTACGGCCAGGGAGGTCTGGGGCCAACGTCCTGACTTTC. Its protein product is CASSVRPGRSGANVLTF.

The rearrangement joins TRBV5-1 to TRBJ2-6; 9 bases agree with TRBD1. After removal of 2 bases from V and 2 bases from J, the junction contained 5 bases not matched to a gene. The CDR3 spans 17 residues. CDR1 is SGHRS, CDR2 YFSETQ, per germline. CDR3 protein: CASSLLTGGTGANVLTF. The CDR3 coding sequence is TGCGCCAGCAGCTTACTAACAGGGGGCACTGGGGCCAACGTCCTGACTTTC.

V gene TRBV27 combines with J gene TRBJ1-2; D is perhaps TRBD1 (6 bases). CDR3 length equals 13 residues. Trimming pared 3 bases from V and 4 bases from J, leaving 9 bases between. Germline V gene data show CDR1 as MNHEY and CDR2 as SMNVEV (reference sequence). The CDR3 nucleotides are TGTGCCAGCAGTTTTTCGACAGGCTATGGCTACACCTTC. Translated: CASSFSTGYGYTF.

This chain uses TRBV11-2 with TRBJ2-1, with 7 nucleotides matching TRBD2. Germline CDR1 reads SGHAT; CDR2 reads FQNNGV. The CDR3 consists of 14 residues. V dropped 5 bases and J dropped 4; count of bases not matched to a gene: 5. The CDR3 coding sequence is TGTGCCAGCAGCCAAGCGGGGCCATACAATGAGCAGTTCTTC. This gives the protein CASSQAGPYNEQFF.

Note on this clone: The junction departs from germline at one end; a sequencing error may be responsible. V is TRBV3-1 (or the pseudogene TRBV3-2) and J is TRBJ1-1, with 7 bases matching TRBD1. Germline V CDR1 and CDR2: LGHDT, YNNKEL (reference sequence). The CDR3 runs 12 residues. The CDR3 spells CASSQGTGDPLF. The CDR3 DNA reads as TGTGCCAGCAGCCAGGGAACAGGGGATCCGCTCTTT.